This TCR beta chain came from a study of T cell repertoires in cytomegalovirus infection. General study points: Across the ex vivo response, the dominant clonotypes were HLA-C-restricted CMV-specific TCR beta clonotypes.

Points on this clonotype: Its antigen is unidentified.

In germline, CDR1 is SGHDT, CDR2 YYEEEE. This CDR3 has 15 amino acids. V lost 3 bases and J 5 bases, leaving 15 bases between the germline ends. MiXCR, run by TCRdb on the reads, gives a single entry per CDR3 protein. This table has about 530,000 distinct CDR3 sequences, 26% appearing once. The rearrangement links TRBV5-6 to TRBJ1-5, with D possibly being TRBD1 (6 bases). Sequencing was done on a sample of PBMCs. The TCR sequence derives from a human donor in good health (CMV status not recorded). Some clones in this sample may be carry-over from other donors' samples. DNA of the CDR3: TGTGCCAGCAGCTCCTCTGGACAGACCGATCAGCCCCAGCATTTT. Its protein is CASSSSGQTDQPQHF.